This T cell receptor beta chain stems from a study of early T cells in non-severe SARS-CoV-2 infection. Study-level background: Unsorted whole blood bulk RNA was sequenced, with unpaired chains.

This CDR3 has 16 amino acids. Per germline, CDR1 MDHEN and CDR2 SYDVKM. V was pared by 3 bases and J by 2 bases, with 4 bases of the junction left unmatched. cDNA molecules, individually, were tagged with unique molecular identifiers. TCRdb reprocessed the 5' RACE reads via MiXCR and lists one record per CDR3 protein. The sample has fewer than 100,000 distinct CDR3 sequences, about 13% seen once. The chain recombines TRBV28 with TRBJ2-1; TRBD1 agrees at 10 bases. The specimen was whole blood. The clonotype was recovered from an adult who was a healthcare worker with PCR-confirmed SARS-CoV-2 infection or an uninfected control (not recorded which). The CDR3 sequence: CASSFAGQGPYNEQFF. The CDR3 DNA sequence: TGTGCCAGCAGTTTCGCGGGACAGGGGCCCTACAATGAGCAGTTCTTC. Drawing the rest from reference TRBV28 and TRBJ2-1, the complete variable domain is DVKVTQSSRYLVKRTGEKVFLECVQDMDHENMFWYRQDPGLGLRLIYFSYDVKMKEKGDIPEGYSVSREKKERFSLILESASTNQTSMYLCASSFAGQGPYNEQFFGPGTRLTVL.